This T cell receptor (beta chain) comes out of a study of T cells in Graves' hyperthyroidism and ophthalmopathy. A patient was excluded if there was uncontrolled infection, other autoimmune disease, pregnancy or lactation. PBMCs were obtained from 10 ml fresh peripheral blood. Ten or more counts support this clonotype. V lost 5 bases to trimming and J lost 3 bases; unmatched junction nucleotides: 7. The CDR3 has 17 residues. Germline V gene sequence: CDR1 KGHDR, CDR2 SFDVKD. Amplified TCR beta CDR3 regions came from RNA transcripts. When the TCR CDR3 underwent first-round RT-PCR, the HTBI primer set was used. From the multiplex PCR reads, TCRdb called clonotypes with MiXCR, one entry per CDR3 protein. The sample has fewer than 550,000 distinct CDR3 sequences, approximately 15% seen once.

The TCR originated in a woman under 30 with Graves' hyperthyroidism. This sequence joins TRBV24-1 and TRBJ2-1; TRBD2 agrees at 12 bases. What was sequenced was blood. The CDR3, as DNA: TGTGCCACCAGTGCCCTAGCGGGAGGGCCGGACTACAATGAGCAGTTCTTC. Translation gives CATSALAGGPDYNEQFF.